This TCR beta chain was sequenced in a study of CD8+ T cells in alopecia areata. Extracted from the samples, RNA was reverse transcribed into cDNA to serve as the sequencing template. This table comes from immunoSEQ multiplex PCR, and its TCRdb copy is limited to in-frame clones, with some not included. The table lists about 290,000 clones, nearly 60% of them singletons, with more than 1.5% in the top ten. The CDR3 totals 14 residues. The V and J ends lost 4 bases and 6 bases, in that order; junction bases with no gene match: 9. Looked up from germline, CDR1 is SGHRS and CDR2 is YFSETQ. Treatment noted: oral pan-JAK inhibitor, 5-10 mg twice daily.

Sequencing used CD4+ T cells sorted from blood, obtained at week 24, from a patient treated with tofacitinib. The clonotype was recovered from a human donor with alopecia areata. The gene calls are TRBV5-1 and TRBJ1-2; TRBD1 agrees at 7 bases. CDR3 bases: TGCGCCAGCAGCGGAGGACAGGTCGGTCATGGCTACACCTTC. Translation: CASSGGQVGHGYTF.